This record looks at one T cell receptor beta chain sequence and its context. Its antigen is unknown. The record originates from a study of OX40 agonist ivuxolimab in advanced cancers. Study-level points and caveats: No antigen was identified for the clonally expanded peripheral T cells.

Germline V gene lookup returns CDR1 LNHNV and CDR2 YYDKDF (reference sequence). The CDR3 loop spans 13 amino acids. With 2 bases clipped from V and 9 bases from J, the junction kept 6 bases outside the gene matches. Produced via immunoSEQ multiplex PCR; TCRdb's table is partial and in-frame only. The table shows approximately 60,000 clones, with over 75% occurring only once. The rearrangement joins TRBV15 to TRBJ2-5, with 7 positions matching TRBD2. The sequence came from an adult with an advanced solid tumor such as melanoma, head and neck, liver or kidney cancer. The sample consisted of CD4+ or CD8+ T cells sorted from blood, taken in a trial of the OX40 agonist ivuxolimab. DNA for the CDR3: TGTGCCACCAGCAGACCCGGGGGGTGGGCCCAGTACTTC. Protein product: CATSRPGGWAQYF.